Listed here is a single TCR beta chain. The sample belongs to a study of blood T cell repertoires in COVID-19. Germline V gives CDR1 MNHNS, CDR2 SASEGT. V gave up 2 bases and J gave up 12 bases, with 8 bases separating them. CDR3 length: 11 residues. Some clones are missing from TCRdb's copy, which holds only in-frame ones; the method was immunoSEQ multiplex PCR. The sample consists of about 270,000 clones, approximately 86% of them appearing once. The rearrangement uses TRBV6-1 and TRBJ1-5, with no clear D. The sample comprised peripheral blood. The receptor was derived from a man aged 40-49 years with active or convalescent COVID-19. This CDR3 is CASSESWLQHF. CDR3 DNA: TGTGCCAGCAGTGAATCATGGCTCCAGCATTTT.